The clone carrying this T cell receptor (beta chain) was observed at least ten times. A library of TCRbeta sequences, prepared with unique molecular identifiers, was generated. TCRdb analysed the PCR reads with MiXCR anew, one entry per CDR3 protein. Of some 590,000 distinct CDR3 sequences listed, roughly a tenth are singletons. V lost 3 bases and J lost 1, with 6 bases in between. CDR3 length: 13 residues. In germline, CDR1 is GTSNPN, CDR2 SVGIG (reference sequence). The data stem from a study of T-cell reconstitution after alpha-beta-depleted transplantation in children. The gene calls are TRBV30 and TRBJ2-2; D is possibly TRBD2 (6 bases). The origin of this receptor is a human donor who donated a stem cell graft to a child with acute myeloid leukemia. The specimen was PBMCs from the stem cell graft donor, collected from the stem cell graft. The CDR3: CAWRRENTGELFF. The CDR3 DNA follows: TGTGCCTGGAGGCGGGAGAACACCGGGGAGCTGTTTTTT.